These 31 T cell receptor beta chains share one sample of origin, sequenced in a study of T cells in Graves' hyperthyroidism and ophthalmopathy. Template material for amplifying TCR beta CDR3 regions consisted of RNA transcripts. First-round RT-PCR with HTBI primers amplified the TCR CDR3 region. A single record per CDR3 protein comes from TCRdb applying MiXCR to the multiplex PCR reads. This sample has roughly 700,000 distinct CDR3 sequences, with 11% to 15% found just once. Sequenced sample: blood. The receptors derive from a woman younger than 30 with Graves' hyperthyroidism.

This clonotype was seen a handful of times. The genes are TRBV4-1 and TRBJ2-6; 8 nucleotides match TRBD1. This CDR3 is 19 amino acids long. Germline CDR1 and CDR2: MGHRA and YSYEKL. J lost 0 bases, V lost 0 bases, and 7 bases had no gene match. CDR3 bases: TGCGCCAGCAGCCAAGATAGGGCAGGGGGCCGCTCTGGGGCCAACGTCCTGACTTTC. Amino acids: CASSQDRAGGRSGANVLTF.

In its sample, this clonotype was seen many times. CDR3 DNA: TGCGCCAGCAGTGAGAACGACTCTCCGGACCTCCACTTT. It is translated as CASSENDSPDLHF. The chain uses TRBV10-2 and TRBJ1-6; D unresolved. Deletions cut 2 bases from V and 15 bases from J, with 14 bases between. The CDR3 consists of 13 residues. The germline CDR1 and CDR2 sequences are WSHSY and SAAADI.

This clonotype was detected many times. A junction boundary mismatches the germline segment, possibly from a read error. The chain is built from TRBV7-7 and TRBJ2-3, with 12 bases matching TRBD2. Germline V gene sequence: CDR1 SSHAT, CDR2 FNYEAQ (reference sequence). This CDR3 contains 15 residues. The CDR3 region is CASSQTSGSYDTQYF. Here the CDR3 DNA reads TGTGCTAGCAGCCAGACTAGCGGGAGTTATGATACGCAGTATTTT.

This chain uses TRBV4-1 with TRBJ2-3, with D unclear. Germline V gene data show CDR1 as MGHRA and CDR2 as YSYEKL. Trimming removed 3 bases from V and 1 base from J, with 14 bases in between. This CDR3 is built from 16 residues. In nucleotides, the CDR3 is TGCGCCAGCAGCCACCTAACATCGGTGGGCACAGATACGCAGTATTTT. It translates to CASSHLTSVGTDTQYF.

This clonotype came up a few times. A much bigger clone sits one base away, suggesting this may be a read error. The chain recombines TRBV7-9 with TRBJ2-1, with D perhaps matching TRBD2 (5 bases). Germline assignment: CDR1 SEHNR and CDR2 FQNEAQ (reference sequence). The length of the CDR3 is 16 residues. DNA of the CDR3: TGTGCCAACAGCTTGAATGCACTAGGGTCCTACAATGAGCAGTTCTTC. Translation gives CANSLNALGSYNEQFF.

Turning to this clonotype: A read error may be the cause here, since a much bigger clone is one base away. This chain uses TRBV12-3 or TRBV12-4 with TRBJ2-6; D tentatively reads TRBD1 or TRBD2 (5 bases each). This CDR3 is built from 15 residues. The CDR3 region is CVSNLGVPGANVLTF. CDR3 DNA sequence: TGTGTCAGTAACCTGGGGGTCCCTGGGGCCAACGTCCTGACTTTC.

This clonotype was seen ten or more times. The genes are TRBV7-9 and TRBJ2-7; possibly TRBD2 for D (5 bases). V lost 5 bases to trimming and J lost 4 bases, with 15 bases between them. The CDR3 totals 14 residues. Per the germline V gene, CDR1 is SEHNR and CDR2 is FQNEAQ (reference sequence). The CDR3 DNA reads TGTGCCAGCAGCCCCAACTCAGGCGGGTACGAGCAGTACTTC. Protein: CASSPNSGGYEQYF. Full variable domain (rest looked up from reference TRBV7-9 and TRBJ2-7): DTGVSQNPRHKITKRGQNVTFRCDPISEHNRLYWYRQTLGQGPEFLTYFQNEAQLEKSRLLSDRFSAERPKGSFSTLEIQRTEQGDSAMYLCASSPNSGGYEQYFGPGTRLTVT.

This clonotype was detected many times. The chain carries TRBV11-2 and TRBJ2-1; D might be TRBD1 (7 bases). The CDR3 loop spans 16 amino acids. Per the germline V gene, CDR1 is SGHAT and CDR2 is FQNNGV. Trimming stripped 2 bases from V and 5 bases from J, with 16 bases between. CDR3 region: CASSLYYPGGNNEQFF. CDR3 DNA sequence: TGTGCCAGCAGCTTATACTATCCAGGGGGGAACAATGAGCAGTTCTTC.

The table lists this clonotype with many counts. The CDR3 sequence: CASSQVTNEQFF. The DNA of the CDR3 is TGCGCCAGCAGCCAAGTGACCAATGAGCAGTTCTTC. This chain connects TRBV4-1 to TRBJ2-1, with no clear D. V was shortened by 1 base and J by 6 bases, with 4 bases between the two germline ends. In germline, CDR1 is MGHRA, CDR2 YSYEKL. This CDR3 is 12 amino acids long.

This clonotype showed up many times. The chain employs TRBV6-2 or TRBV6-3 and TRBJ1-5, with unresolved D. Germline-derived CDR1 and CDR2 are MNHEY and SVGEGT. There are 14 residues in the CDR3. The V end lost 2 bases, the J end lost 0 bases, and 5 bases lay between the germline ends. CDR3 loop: CASSYPYSNQPQHF. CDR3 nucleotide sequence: TGTGCCAGCAGTTACCCGTATAGCAATCAGCCCCAGCATTTT.

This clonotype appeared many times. CDR3 sequence reads: CASSLLGRKLFF. The CDR3 DNA follows: TGTGCCAGCAGTTTATTGGGGCGGAAACTGTTTTTT. The chain carries TRBV28 and TRBJ1-4; possibly TRBD1 for D (5 bases). Germline CDR1 MDHEN, CDR2 SYDVKM. The CDR3 runs 12 residues. Trimming pared 1 base from V and 11 bases from J, leaving 8 bases between.

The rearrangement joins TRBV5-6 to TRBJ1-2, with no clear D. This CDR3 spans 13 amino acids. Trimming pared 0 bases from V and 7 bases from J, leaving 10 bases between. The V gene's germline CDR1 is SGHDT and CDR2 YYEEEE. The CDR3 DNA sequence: TGTGCCAGCAGCTTGGGGCCATCGGGTGGCTACACCTTC. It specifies CASSLGPSGGYTF.

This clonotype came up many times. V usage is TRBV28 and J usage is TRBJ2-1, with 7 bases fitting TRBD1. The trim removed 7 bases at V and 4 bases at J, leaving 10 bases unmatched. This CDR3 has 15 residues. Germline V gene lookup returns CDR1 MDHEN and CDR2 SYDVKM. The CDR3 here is CASTPLGQSYNEQFF. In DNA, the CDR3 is TGTGCCAGCACTCCCCTGGGACAGAGTTACAATGAGCAGTTCTTC.

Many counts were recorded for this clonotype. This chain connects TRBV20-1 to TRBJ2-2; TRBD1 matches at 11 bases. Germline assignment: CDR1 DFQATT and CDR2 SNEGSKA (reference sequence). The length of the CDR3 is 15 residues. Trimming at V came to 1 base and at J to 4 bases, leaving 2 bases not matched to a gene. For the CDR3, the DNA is TGCAGTGCTAGAGCCGGGACAGGGGGCACCGGGGAGCTGTTTTTT. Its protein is CSARAGTGGTGELFF.

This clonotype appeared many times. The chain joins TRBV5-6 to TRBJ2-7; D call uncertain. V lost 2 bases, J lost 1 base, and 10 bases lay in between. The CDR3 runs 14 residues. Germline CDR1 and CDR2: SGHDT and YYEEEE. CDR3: CASSFSPPSYEQYF. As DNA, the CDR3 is TGTGCCAGCAGCTTCTCACCCCCTTCCTACGAGCAGTACTTC.

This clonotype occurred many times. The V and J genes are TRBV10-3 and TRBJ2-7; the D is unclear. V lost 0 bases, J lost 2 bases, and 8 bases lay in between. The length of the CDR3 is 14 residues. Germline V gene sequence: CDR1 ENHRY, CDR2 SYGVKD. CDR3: CAISESGGTYEQYF. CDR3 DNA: TGTGCCATCAGTGAGTCCGGCGGTACCTACGAGCAGTACTTC.

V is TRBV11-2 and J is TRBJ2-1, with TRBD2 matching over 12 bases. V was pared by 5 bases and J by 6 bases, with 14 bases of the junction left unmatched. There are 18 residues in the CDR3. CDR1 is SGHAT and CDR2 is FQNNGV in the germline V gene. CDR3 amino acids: CASSPRPSLAGGVNEQFF. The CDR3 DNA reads TGTGCCAGCAGCCCCCGACCCTCCCTAGCGGGAGGGGTCAATGAGCAGTTCTTC.

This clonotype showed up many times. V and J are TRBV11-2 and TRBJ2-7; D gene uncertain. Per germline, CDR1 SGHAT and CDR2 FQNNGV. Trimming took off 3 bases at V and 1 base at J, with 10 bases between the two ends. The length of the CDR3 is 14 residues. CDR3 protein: CASSLVATSYEQYF. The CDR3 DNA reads TGTGCCAGCAGCTTGGTAGCAACTTCCTACGAGCAGTACTTC.

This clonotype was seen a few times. In DNA form, the CDR3 reads TGTGCCAGCAGCTTCGGACGGACGGCCCGGGGAGGCTCCTACAATGAGCAGTTCTTC. It encodes CASSFGRTARGGSYNEQFF. The rearrangement joins TRBV3-1 to TRBJ2-1, with D possibly TRBD2 on 6 matching bases. CDR1 and CDR2 (germline): LGHDT, YNNKEL (reference sequence). The CDR3 is made up of 19 amino acids. The germline V and J ends were trimmed by 5 bases and 0 bases, with 23 bases remaining between them.

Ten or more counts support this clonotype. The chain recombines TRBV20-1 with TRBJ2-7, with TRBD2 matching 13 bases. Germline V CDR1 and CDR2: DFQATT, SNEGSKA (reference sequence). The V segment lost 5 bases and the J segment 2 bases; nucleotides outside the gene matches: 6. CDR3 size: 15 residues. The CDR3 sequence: CSAPGTSGRAYEQYF. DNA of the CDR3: TGCAGTGCTCCGGGCACTAGCGGGAGGGCCTACGAGCAGTACTTC.

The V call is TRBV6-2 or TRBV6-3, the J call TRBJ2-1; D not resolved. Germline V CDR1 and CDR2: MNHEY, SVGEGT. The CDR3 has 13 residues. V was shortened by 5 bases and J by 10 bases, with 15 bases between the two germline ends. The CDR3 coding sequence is TGTGCCAGCAGTAAAAAGGATATCAGCGAGCAGTTCTTC. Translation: CASSKKDISEQFF.

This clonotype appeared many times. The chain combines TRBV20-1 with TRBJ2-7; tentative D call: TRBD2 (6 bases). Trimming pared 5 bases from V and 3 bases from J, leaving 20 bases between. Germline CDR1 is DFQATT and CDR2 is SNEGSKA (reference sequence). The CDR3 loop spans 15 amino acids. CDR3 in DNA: TGCAGTGCTCGGCCCCGACTAGGTTTGGGCTACGAGCAGTACTTC. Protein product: CSARPRLGLGYEQYF.

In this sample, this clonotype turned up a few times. The CDR3 sequence: CSALVRINEKLFF. The DNA of the CDR3 is TGCAGCGCCCTGGTTCGGATTAATGAAAAACTGTTTTTT. This rearrangement joins TRBV29-1 to TRBJ1-4; D not certain. This CDR3 spans 13 amino acids. Trimming removed 7 bases from V and 4 bases from J, with 13 bases in between. Germline CDR1 is SQVTM and CDR2 is ANQGSEA.

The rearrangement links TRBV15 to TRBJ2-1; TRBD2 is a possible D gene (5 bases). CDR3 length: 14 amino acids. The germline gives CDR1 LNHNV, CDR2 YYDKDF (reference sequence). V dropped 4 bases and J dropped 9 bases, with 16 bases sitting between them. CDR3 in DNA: TGTGCCACCAGCAAGTCGAGGGCCGGTGGTGAGCAGTTCTTC. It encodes CATSKSRAGGEQFF. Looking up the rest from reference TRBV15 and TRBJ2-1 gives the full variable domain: DAMVIQNPRYQVTQFGKPVTLSCSQTLNHNVMYWYQQKSSQAPKLLFHYYDKDFNNEADTPDNFQSRRPNTSFCFLDIRSPGLGDTAMYLCATSKSRAGGEQFFGPGTRLTVL.

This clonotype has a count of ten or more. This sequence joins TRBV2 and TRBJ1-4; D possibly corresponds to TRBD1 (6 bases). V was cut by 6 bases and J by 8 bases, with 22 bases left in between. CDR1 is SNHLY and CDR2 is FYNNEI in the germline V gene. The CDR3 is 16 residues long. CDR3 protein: CASRRSHREGGEKLFF. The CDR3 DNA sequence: TGTGCCAGCAGAAGATCACACAGGGAGGGTGGAGAAAAACTGTTTTTT.

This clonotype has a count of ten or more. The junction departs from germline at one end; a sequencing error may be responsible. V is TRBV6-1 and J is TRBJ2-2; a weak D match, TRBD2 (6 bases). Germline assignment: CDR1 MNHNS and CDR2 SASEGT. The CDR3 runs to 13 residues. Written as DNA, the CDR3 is TGCGCCAGCACCGGGACTTACACCGGGGAGCTGTTTTTT. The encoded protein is CASTGTYTGELFF.

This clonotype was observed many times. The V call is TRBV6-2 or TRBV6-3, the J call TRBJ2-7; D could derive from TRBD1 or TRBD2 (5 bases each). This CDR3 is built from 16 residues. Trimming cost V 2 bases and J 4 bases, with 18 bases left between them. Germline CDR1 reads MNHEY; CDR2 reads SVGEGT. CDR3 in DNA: TGTGCCAGCAGTTACAACGCACGGCAGGGACGGTACGAGCAGTACTTC. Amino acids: CASSYNARQGRYEQYF.

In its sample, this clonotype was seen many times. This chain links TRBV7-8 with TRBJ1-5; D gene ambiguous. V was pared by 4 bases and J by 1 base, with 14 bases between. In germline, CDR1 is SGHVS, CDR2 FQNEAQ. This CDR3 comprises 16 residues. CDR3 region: CASSSGVLISNQPQHF. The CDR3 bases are TGTGCCAGCAGCTCCGGGGTCCTCATAAGCAATCAGCCCCAGCATTTT.

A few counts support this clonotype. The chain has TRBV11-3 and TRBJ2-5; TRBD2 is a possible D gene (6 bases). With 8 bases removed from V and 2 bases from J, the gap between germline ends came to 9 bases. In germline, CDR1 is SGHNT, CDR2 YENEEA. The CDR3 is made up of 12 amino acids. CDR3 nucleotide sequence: TGTGCCAGCCACGGGACTCAAGAGACCCAGTACTTC. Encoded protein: CASHGTQETQYF.

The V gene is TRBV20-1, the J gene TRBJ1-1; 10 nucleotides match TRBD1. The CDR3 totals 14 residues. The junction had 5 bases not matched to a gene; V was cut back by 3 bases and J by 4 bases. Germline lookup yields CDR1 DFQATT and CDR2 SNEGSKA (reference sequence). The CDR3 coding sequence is TGCAGTGCTAGGACCGGGACAGGGGTCACTGAAGCTTTCTTT. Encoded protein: CSARTGTGVTEAFF.

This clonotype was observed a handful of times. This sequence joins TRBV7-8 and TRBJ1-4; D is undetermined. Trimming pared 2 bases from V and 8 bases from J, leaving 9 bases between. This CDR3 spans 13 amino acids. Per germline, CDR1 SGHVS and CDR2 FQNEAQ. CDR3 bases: TGTGCCAGCAGCTTAAGTTACGGGGAAAAACTGTTTTTT. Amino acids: CASSLSYGEKLFF. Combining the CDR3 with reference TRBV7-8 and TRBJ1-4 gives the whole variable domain GAGVSQSPRYKVAKRGQDVALRCDPISGHVSLFWYQQALGQGPEFLTYFQNEAQLDKSGLPSDRFFAERPEGSVSTLKIQRTQQEDSAVYLCASSLSYGEKLFFGSGTQLSVL.